These 12 T cell receptor beta chains were all obtained from the same sample, sequenced in a study of cytomegalovirus exposure and HLA in healthy donors. Data came from immunoSEQ multiplex PCR; TCRdb stores just in-frame clones and leaves some out. In the table there are 250,000 to 400,000 clones, 88% of which are singletons. Sequencing input: PBMCs. Source of these receptors: a man aged 25 to 40 in good health and CMV-seronegative.

In this sample, this clone turned up once. The rearrangement joins TRBV7-2 to TRBJ2-3; 8 nucleotides match TRBD1. Germline CDR1 SGHTA, CDR2 FQGNSA. The CDR3 covers 18 residues. V shed 0 bases and J 3 bases; nucleotides not matched to a gene: 11. CDR3 sequence: CASSLAFPGQGGTDTQYF. In DNA, the CDR3 is TGTGCCAGCAGCTTAGCCTTCCCCGGACAGGGAGGAACAGATACGCAGTATTTT.

The rearrangement links TRBV30 to TRBJ1-4, with TRBD1 identical over 7 bases. Trimming at V came to 5 bases and at J to 2 bases, leaving 2 bases not matched to a gene. Germline V gene sequence: CDR1 GTSNPN, CDR2 SVGIG (reference sequence). The CDR3 is 13 amino acids. CDR3: CAWSTGTNEKLFF. DNA of the CDR3: TGTGCCTGGTCGACAGGGACTAATGAAAAACTGTTTTTT.

This clone has just a few counts. The chain joins TRBV27 to TRBJ1-6; D gene unclear. The CDR3 totals 14 residues. Germline V gene sequence: CDR1 MNHEY, CDR2 SMNVEV (reference sequence). V was pared by 2 bases and J by 8 bases, with 10 bases between. The CDR3 region has the DNA TGTGCCAGCAGTTTAGAGTTTCAGGATTCACCCCTCCACTTT. Protein sequence: CASSLEFQDSPLHF.

The chain joins TRBV7-6 to TRBJ2-5; 9 bases align to TRBD2. CDR3 size: 18 residues. Germline CDR1 reads SGHVS; CDR2 reads FNYEAQ. Trimming cost V 2 bases and J 0 bases; bases outside gene matches: 10. The CDR3 DNA is TGTGCCAGCAGCTTAATCTCTGTGGTAGCGGGGGACCAAGAGACCCAGTACTTC. This sequence encodes CASSLISVVAGDQETQYF.

J is TRBJ2-7 and V is TRBV13, with a possible D match to TRBD1 (6 bases). The CDR3 spans 13 residues. Germline CDR1 and CDR2: PRHDT and FYEKMQ (reference sequence). V lost 5 bases and J lost 4, with 12 bases in between. CDR3 bases: TGTGCCAGCAGCCAAGTAGGGGGTTACGAGCAGTACTTC. Translated: CASSQVGGYEQYF.

This chain uses TRBV11-2 with TRBJ1-2, with TRBD1 matching over 11 bases. CDR1 is SGHAT, CDR2 FQNNGV, per germline. V lost 5 bases to trimming and J lost 6 bases; unmatched junction nucleotides: 14. This CDR3 is built from 17 residues. The CDR3 DNA reads TGTGCCAGCAGCACTGGACAGGGGGCAGGAATTGATCATGGCTACACCTTC. Protein product: CASSTGQGAGIDHGYTF.

The genes are TRBV19 and TRBJ2-1; 8 bases agree with TRBD2. This CDR3 comprises 14 residues. Germline V lookup: CDR1 LNHDA, CDR2 SQIVND (reference sequence). The V gene end was trimmed by 8 bases and the J gene end by 6 bases; junction bases not matched to a gene: 9. CDR3 coding DNA: TGTGCCAGTCAGCAACGGGGGGGTAGCAATGAGCAGTTCTTC. It codes for CASQQRGGSNEQFF.

The chain couples TRBV6-1 to TRBJ1-2; TRBD1 agrees at 8 bases. The CDR3 has 15 residues. V was pared by 5 bases and J by 5 bases, with 10 bases of the junction left unmatched. Germline V gene lookup returns CDR1 MNHNS and CDR2 SASEGT. The CDR3 DNA reads as TGTGCCAGCAGTAACCGGGACAGGAGAATATATGGCTACACCTTC. This encodes CASSNRDRRIYGYTF.

This chain links TRBV27 with TRBJ2-7; tentative D call: TRBD1 (5 bases). V gave up 0 bases and J gave up 1 base, with 10 bases separating them. Germline V lookup: CDR1 MNHEY, CDR2 SMNVEV (reference sequence). The CDR3 contains 15 residues. The CDR3 nucleotides read TGTGCCAGCAGTTTATCGACGAAGGGGTCCTACGAGCAGTACTTC. Translation gives CASSLSTKGSYEQYF.

The rearrangement joins TRBV18 to TRBJ2-3; 7 bases line up with TRBD2. V gave up 2 bases and J gave up 5 bases; unmatched junction bases: 4. The CDR3 extends over 14 amino acids. CDR1 is KGHSH and CDR2 is LQKENI in the germline V gene. CDR3 loop: CASSPRSGEDTQYF. The CDR3, as DNA: TGTGCCAGCTCACCAAGGAGCGGGGAAGATACGCAGTATTTT.

The gene calls are TRBV5-1 and TRBJ1-1; 8 nucleotides line up with TRBD1. CDR1 and CDR2 (germline): SGHRS, YFSETQ. This CDR3 spans 14 amino acids. Unmatched junction bases numbered 8, after V lost 5 bases and J lost 5 bases. The CDR3 nucleotides are TGCGCCAGCAGACCGGACAGGGCGAGTACTGAAGCTTTCTTT. It encodes CASRPDRASTEAFF.

V gene TRBV10-3 combines with J gene TRBJ2-7; 7 positions match TRBD1. The CDR3 is 14 residues long. Trimming took 3 bases from V and 4 from J; bases not matched to a gene: 6. Germline-derived CDR1 and CDR2 are ENHRY and SYGVKD. This chain's CDR3 is CAISDSGGRYEQYF. DNA of the CDR3: TGTGCCATCAGTGATTCAGGGGGTCGGTACGAGCAGTACTTC.